Here is one T cell receptor beta chain with its context. These data belong to a study of cytomegalovirus exposure and HLA in healthy donors. The PCR contained 60 Vbeta and 13 Jbeta primers. TCRdb keeps only in-frame clones here, not all; method: immunoSEQ multiplex PCR. Among fewer than 150,000 clones listed, around three quarters were seen once. V lost 6 bases to trimming and J lost 0 bases; unmatched junction nucleotides: 8. This CDR3 region has 17 residues. Per the germline V gene, CDR1 is SEHNR and CDR2 is FQNEAQ (reference sequence). The sequencing sample was made of PBMCs. The sequence was obtained from a human donor in good health. The chain has TRBV7-9 and TRBJ2-7; 13 nucleotides line up with TRBD2. The CDR3 is CASRSTSGRTGSYEQYF. CDR3 DNA sequence: TGTGCCAGCAGATCGACTAGCGGGAGGACCGGCTCCTACGAGCAGTACTTC.